What follows are 17 T cell receptor beta chains derived from one specimen sequenced in a study of blood T cell repertoires in COVID-19. Only in-frame clones appear in the TCRdb table, and some are missing; sequencing was by immunoSEQ multiplex PCR. Counted here are roughly 190,000 clones, 75% to 90% occurring once; the ten biggest clones make up 0.77%. Sequenced input: PBMCs or T cells enriched from blood (not recorded which). All receptors derive from a woman under 30 who had recovered from COVID-19.

The chain employs TRBV28 and TRBJ1-1; TRBD1 might be the D (6 bases). CDR3 length equals 16 residues. V was pared by 3 bases and J by 7 bases, with 21 bases between. Germline loops: CDR1 MDHEN, CDR2 SYDVKM. In nucleotides, the CDR3 is TGTGCCAGCAGTTTTCGGCGGGGGGCGCGAGCGCGTGAAGCTTTCTTT. As protein: CASSFRRGARAREAFF.

The genes are TRBV28 and TRBJ1-6; 8 bases map to TRBD1. Per germline, CDR1 MDHEN and CDR2 SYDVKM. J lost 5 bases, V lost 2 bases, and 2 bases had no gene match. CDR3 length equals 15 residues. The CDR3 DNA follows: TGTGCCAGCAGTTTAACGGACAGGGATAATTCACCCCTCCACTTT. Residues: CASSLTDRDNSPLHF.

The chain uses TRBV6-5 and TRBJ1-5; perhaps TRBD1 as D (5 bases). Germline V gene lookup returns CDR1 MNHEY and CDR2 SVGAGI. The V and J ends lost 4 bases and 4 bases respectively, with 14 bases between them. The CDR3 extends over 15 amino acids. Here the CDR3 DNA reads TGTGCCAGCAGTTTCTGGAGCAGGGAAAATCAGCCCCAGCATTTT. This translates into CASSFWSRENQPQHF.

This clone was counted a few times. CDR3: CASSARLAGEGEEQYF. The CDR3 coding sequence is TGTGCCAGCAGCGCCCGACTAGCGGGAGAGGGTGAAGAACAGTACTTC. The chain couples TRBV21-1 to TRBJ2-7; TRBD2 is the table's D call, not checked against the DNA. TRBV21-1 is labeled a pseudogene. The CDR3 has 16 amino acids.

This clone occurred once. The chain carries TRBV6-1 and TRBJ2-5, with 9 bases fitting TRBD1. CDR1 is MNHNS, CDR2 SASEGT, per germline. The CDR3 runs 15 residues. V trimming: 3 bases; J trimming: 5 bases; junction bases outside the gene matches: 7. CDR3 bases: TGTGCCAGCAGTGAGGACAGGGGTACCCGGGAGACCCAGTACTTC. Its translation is CASSEDRGTRETQYF.

CDR3 sequence reads: CASSSPRGSGSYEQYF. As DNA, the CDR3 is TGTGCCAGCAGCTCCCCCCGGGGTAGCGGCTCCTACGAGCAGTACTTC. V usage is TRBV11-1 and J usage is TRBJ2-7; D possibly corresponds to TRBD2 (6 bases). From germline, CDR1 is SGHAT and CDR2 FQDESV (reference sequence). With 4 bases removed from V and 0 bases from J, the gap between germline ends came to 16 bases. CDR3 length equals 16 residues.

This clone was seen once. Written as DNA, the CDR3 is TGTGCCAGCAGTTTATCAGGGGGTAGCAATCAGCCCCAGCATTTT. Protein sequence: CASSLSGGSNQPQHF. The J gene is TRBJ1-5, the V gene TRBV27; TRBD1 is a possible D gene (6 bases). V was shortened by 0 bases and J by 0 bases, with 6 bases between the two germline ends. Germline assignment: CDR1 MNHEY and CDR2 SMNVEV (reference sequence). This CDR3 is 15 amino acids long.

This sequence joins TRBV2 and TRBJ2-7; 7 bases are shared with TRBD2. This CDR3 comprises 14 residues. Germline CDR1 and CDR2: SNHLY and FYNNEI. After removal of 8 bases from V and 4 bases from J, the junction contained 11 bases not matched to a gene. CDR3 residues: CASLPERDVYEQYF. The CDR3 DNA follows: TGTGCCAGCCTCCCGGAGCGGGATGTATACGAGCAGTACTTC. Together with reference TRBV2 and TRBJ2-7, the CDR3 gives the full variable domain: EPEVTQTPSHQVTQMGQEVILRCVPISNHLYFYWYRQILGQKVEFLVSFYNNEISEKSEIFDDQFSVERPDGSNFTLKIRSTKLEDSAMYFCASLPERDVYEQYFGPGTRLTVT.

This clone occurred a few times. This chain uses TRBV2 with TRBJ2-7; D may be TRBD2 (6 bases). Trimming took off 6 bases at V and 3 bases at J, with 15 bases between the two ends. CDR1 is SNHLY and CDR2 is FYNNEI in the germline V gene. The CDR3 covers 14 residues. DNA of the CDR3: TGTGCCAGCAGGGGACTGGAAAGAAGCTACGAGCAGTACTTC. Translation gives CASRGLERSYEQYF.

V gene TRBV30 combines with J gene TRBJ2-2, with 8 bases aligning to TRBD1. J was trimmed by 5 bases and V by 7 bases; bases with no gene match: 6. Germline-derived CDR1 and CDR2 are GTSNPN and SVGIG (reference sequence). CDR3 length: 13 amino acids. The CDR3 loop reads CALRGQVTGELFF. The CDR3 DNA reads TGTGCCTTAAGGGGACAGGTTACCGGGGAGCTGTTTTTT.

This clone has only one observation. The rearrangement links TRBV5-8 to TRBJ2-5; possibly TRBD2 for D (5 bases). Per germline, CDR1 SGHTS and CDR2 YDEGEE. This CDR3 contains 15 residues. Deletions cut 4 bases from V and 6 bases from J, with 19 bases between. CDR3 DNA sequence: TGTGCCAGCAGCCCGGAAATGGCCGGGGTCAAGACCCAGTACTTC. Its protein product is CASSPEMAGVKTQYF.

V gene TRBV9 combines with J gene TRBJ2-5, with D perhaps TRBD2 (5 bases). CDR1 is SGDLS, CDR2 YYNGEE, per germline. Trimming removed 3 bases at V and 2 bases at J, with 8 bases between. The CDR3 loop spans 13 amino acids. In DNA form, the CDR3 reads TGTGCCAGCAGCGGAGGGCTTCAAGAGACCCAGTACTTC. The encoded protein is CASSGGLQETQYF.

This chain uses TRBV28 with TRBJ2-7; tentatively, D is TRBD1 (6 bases). This CDR3 is 21 amino acids long. From germline, CDR1 is MDHEN and CDR2 SYDVKM. Trimming took 3 bases from V and 1 from J, leaving 31 bases between them. The CDR3 DNA reads as TGTGCCAGCAGTTTCAGGACAGAAAAAGGAGCCACCCCATGGCTTTCCTACGAGCAGTACTTC. It is translated as CASSFRTEKGATPWLSYEQYF.

V usage is TRBV7-3 and J usage is TRBJ2-3, with TRBD2 matching over 9 bases. Per germline, CDR1 SGHTA and CDR2 FQGTGA. The CDR3 runs to 15 residues. The trim removed 5 bases at V and 1 base at J, leaving 4 bases unmatched. In DNA, the CDR3 is TGTGCCAGCAGCCCGGTAGCGGGAGGCACAGATACGCAGTATTTT. Its protein is CASSPVAGGTDTQYF.

The chain recombines TRBV6-5 with TRBJ2-7; 8 nucleotides line up with TRBD2. Germline trimming cut 11 bases from V and 2 bases from J; bases unmatched to any gene: 11. The CDR3 runs 14 residues. The V gene's germline CDR1 is MNHEY and CDR2 SVGAGI. CDR3 in amino acids: CALSRGSGTYEQYF. The CDR3 DNA follows: TGTGCCCTAAGCCGGGGTAGCGGGACCTACGAGCAGTACTTC.

This clone came up once. The CDR3 sequence is CASSLAVYYSPLHF. As DNA, the CDR3 is TGTGCCAGCAGCTTGGCGGTTTATTATTCACCCCTCCACTTT. The chain links TRBV5-6 to TRBJ1-6; D remains unclear. V was cut by 0 bases and J by 8 bases, with 9 bases left in between. The length of the CDR3 is 14 residues. Per the germline V gene, CDR1 is SGHDT and CDR2 is YYEEEE.

Details on this clone: One end of the junction does not line up with germline, which may come from a read error. The chain links TRBV28 to TRBJ2-6; TRBD2 is a possible D gene (6 bases). Germline lookup yields CDR1 MDHEN and CDR2 SYDVKM. The CDR3 runs 14 residues. CDR3 nucleotide sequence: TGTGCCAGCAGTCTCGCCCTTTCAAACCGGGACTTAAGTTTC. Translating it yields CASSLALSNRDLSF. Full variable domain (outside the CDR3, taken from reference TRBV28 and TRBJ2-6): DVKVTQSSRYLVKRTGEKVFLECVQDMDHENMFWYRQDPGLGLRLIYFSYDVKMKEKGDIPEGYSVSREKKERFSLILESASTNQTSMYLCASSLALSNRDLSFGAGSRLTVL.